The 11 T cell receptor beta chains listed next were all sequenced from one sample in a study of cytomegalovirus exposure and HLA in healthy donors. Primers for the PCR totalled 60 Vbeta and 13 Jbeta. Only in-frame clones appear in the TCRdb table, and some are missing; sequencing was by immunoSEQ multiplex PCR. The table has about 98,000 clones, about three quarters seen once; the top ten hold 1.4% to 1.5%. What was sequenced was PBMCs. These receptors were taken from a man in his forties in good health and CMV-seronegative.

Worth noting for this clone: Other DNA sequences within the sample encode an identical CDR3. The rearrangement joins TRBV27 to TRBJ2-1; 8 nucleotides align to TRBD2. CDR1 is MNHEY and CDR2 is SMNVEV in the germline V gene (reference sequence). CDR3 length: 16 residues. The V gene end was trimmed by 0 bases and the J gene end by 2 bases; junction bases not matched to a gene: 3. The CDR3 nucleotides are TGTGCCAGCAGTTTATCCGGGGGGGGGACCTACAATGAGCAGTTCTTC. Its translation: CASSLSGGGTYNEQFF.

This clone was detected once. This same CDR3 is encoded by further DNA sequences in the sample. J is TRBJ2-1 and V is TRBV12-1; the D call in the table, TRBD2, was not verified against the DNA. TRBV12-1 has pseudogene status. The CDR3 is 16 residues long. The CDR3, as DNA: TGTGCCAGCAGCTTTGAACTAGCGGGGGGGAGGAATGAGCAGTTCTTC. It codes for CASSFELAGGRNEQFF.

The gene calls are TRBV7-9 and TRBJ2-7; 8 bases map to TRBD2. Germline assignment: CDR1 SEHNR and CDR2 FQNEAQ (reference sequence). This CDR3 has 14 amino acids. V dropped 1 base and J dropped 4; count of bases not matched to a gene: 3. Here the CDR3 reads CASSLDGGGYEQYF. Here the CDR3 DNA reads TGTGCCAGCAGCTTAGACGGGGGGGGATACGAGCAGTACTTC. Complete variable domain (other parts from reference TRBV7-9 and TRBJ2-7): DTGVSQNPRHKITKRGQNVTFRCDPISEHNRLYWYRQTLGQGPEFLTYFQNEAQLEKSRLLSDRFSAERPKGSFSTLEIQRTEQGDSAMYLCASSLDGGGYEQYFGPGTRLTVT.

The chain carries TRBV28 and TRBJ2-5, with TRBD2 matching over 7 bases. The J call may not be correct, given that the DNA end is closer to TRBJ2-7. The CDR3 spans 15 residues. Germline CDR1 is MDHEN and CDR2 is SYDVKM. CDR3 protein: CASSLGAGETYEQYF. The CDR3 nucleotides read TGTGCCAGCAGTTTAGGGGCGGGGGAAACCTACGAGCAGTACTTC.

This clone has only a few counts. V is TRBV6-5 and J is TRBJ2-1; a weak D match, TRBD2 (5 bases). Trimming cost V 1 base and J 3 bases, with 13 bases left between them. Germline lookup yields CDR1 MNHEY and CDR2 SVGAGI. There are 16 residues in the CDR3. CDR3 sequence (DNA): TGTGCCAGCAGTTACTTGCGATCTCGGGGCTACAATGAGCAGTTCTTC. Translating gives CASSYLRSRGYNEQFF.

The chain recombines TRBV5-8 with TRBJ1-5; the D gene is possibly TRBD1 (5 bases). CDR1 SGHTS and CDR2 YDEGEE come from the germline V gene. Trimming stripped 4 bases from V and 1 base from J, with 12 bases between. The CDR3 is made up of 15 amino acids. The CDR3 region has the DNA TGTGCCAGCAGCAAGACAGTGCGGAGCAATCAGCCCCAGCATTTT. This translates into CASSKTVRSNQPQHF.

This clone was found once. V and J are TRBV10-3 and TRBJ2-1; D is undetermined. The V gene's germline CDR1 is ENHRY and CDR2 SYGVKD. Trimming took off 3 bases at V and 8 bases at J, with 8 bases between the two ends. This CDR3 is built from 12 residues. DNA of the CDR3: TGTGCCATCAGTGAATCCAGCGATGAGCAGTTCTTC. Translation gives CAISESSDEQFF.

The chain combines TRBV30 with TRBJ1-1; D is perhaps TRBD1 (5 bases). The CDR3 contains 12 residues. Germline V gene lookup returns CDR1 GTSNPN and CDR2 SVGIG (reference sequence). Trimming took 6 bases from V and 7 from J, leaving 15 bases between them. In DNA form, the CDR3 reads TGTGCCTGTAACACGGGGGTAGATGAAGCTTTCTTT. As protein: CACNTGVDEAFF.

The chain joins TRBV9 to TRBJ2-1; D uncertain. Trimming pared 0 bases from V and 0 bases from J, leaving 13 bases between. From germline, CDR1 is SGDLS and CDR2 YYNGEE. The CDR3 sequence is 17 residues long. CDR3 DNA: TGTGCCAGCAGCGTAGGAGGCGGCCCGAGCTCCTACAATGAGCAGTTCTTC. It translates to CASSVGGGPSSYNEQFF.

V is TRBV7-2 and J is TRBJ1-5; no clear D. The CDR3 runs to 13 residues. Germline CDR1 reads SGHTA; CDR2 reads FQGNSA. V was trimmed by 2 bases and J by 8 bases, leaving 10 bases between them. The CDR3 nucleotides are TGTGCCAGCAGCTTAAGCGGGGTGAAGCCCCAGCATTTT. Encoded protein: CASSLSGVKPQHF.

V is TRBV29-1 and J is TRBJ1-1; D gene unclear. Trimming took 6 bases from V and 7 from J, leaving 18 bases between them. This CDR3 has 13 residues. CDR1 and CDR2 (germline): SQVTM, ANQGSEA. The CDR3 nucleotides read TGCAGCGTCGAACCTCAGGTGGCCGGTGAAGCTTTCTTT. Translation gives CSVEPQVAGEAFF. The whole variable domain, remainder taken from reference TRBV29-1 and TRBJ1-1, is SAVISQKPSRDICQRGTSLTIQCQVDSQVTMMFWYRQQPGQSLTLIATANQGSEATYESGFVIDKFPISRPNLTFSTLTVSNMSPEDSSIYLCSVEPQVAGEAFFGQGTRLTVV.